This T cell receptor beta chain was found in a study of T cell responses to AZD1222 COVID-19 vaccine. Using immunoSEQ multiplex PCR, the repertoire was profiled, and TCRdb retains in-frame clones only, with some absent. Here the sample spans roughly 150,000 clones, about nine tenths being singletons. In the case of this clone: Its antigen remains unknown.

The CDR3 runs 19 residues. CDR1 and CDR2 (germline): LGHNA, YSLEER. V lost 4 bases to trimming and J lost 8 bases; unmatched junction nucleotides: 20. General observations from the study: Donors skewed white British and female; clonal diversity was possibly underestimated.

The source material was peripheral blood, sampled after recovery from COVID-19. The V gene is TRBV4-3, the J gene TRBJ2-1; 10 bases agree with TRBD2. The origin of this receptor is an adult who had recovered from COVID-19. The CDR3 DNA follows: TGCGCCAGCAGCCGCCTGGTGTCAGCGGGGGGGCCCCTTGACGATGAGCAGTTCTTC. Its translation is CASSRLVSAGGPLDDEQFF.